Listed below are T cell receptor beta chains from one sample, sequenced in a study of T-cell reconstitution after alpha-beta-depleted transplantation in children. MiXCR, run by TCRdb on the PCR reads, gives a single entry per CDR3 protein. The table has a few hundred thousand distinct CDR3 sequences, more than 9% seen once. Sample: peripheral blood, taken 180 days after TCRalphabeta/CD19-depleted stem cell transplant. These receptors came from a male patient aged 2 to 9 who had a stem cell transplant for chronic granulomatous disease, so the T cells may come from the graft donor. CDR3s include the opening cysteine and the closing phenylalanine or tryptophan. The D gene is left open where the match is weak. Clone size is given for some rows only: seen once, a few or many times, or a class if the clone is expanded.

D: NA
J: TRBJ2-7
size: many
V: TRBV6-1
DNA: TGTGCCAGCAGCAAGGGGATACCGGTCGAGCAGTACTTC
CDR3: CASSKGIPVEQYF

D: NA
J: TRBJ2-5
size: few
V: TRBV7-2
DNA: TGTGCCAGCAGCTTGAGAGCGCCGCCTGACCCCCAGTACTTC
CDR3: CASSLRAPPDPQYF

D: NA
J: TRBJ2-3
size: many
V: TRBV27
DNA: TGTGCCAGCAGTTCTCCCCCGCACGGGGGCACAGATACGCAGTATTTT
CDR3: CASSSPPHGGTDTQYF

D: NA
J: TRBJ2-5
size: many
V: TRBV5-1
DNA: TGCGCCAGCAGCCGGGGGGCGGGGTACCAAGAGACCCAGTACTTC
CDR3: CASSRGAGYQETQYF

D: NA
J: TRBJ2-5
size: many
V: TRBV15
DNA: TGTGCCACCAGCAGAGGGGCGGAGACCCAGTACTTC
CDR3: CATSRGAETQYF

D: TRBD2
J: TRBJ2-3
size: few
V: TRBV2
DNA: TGTGCCAGCAGAGATTTAGCGGGAGACACAGATACGCAGTATTTT
CDR3: CASRDLAGDTDTQYF

D: NA
J: TRBJ1-6
size: many
V: TRBV20-1
DNA: TGCAGTGCTAGAGAGGCAGGACAGAATAATTCACCCCTCCACTTT
CDR3: CSAREAGQNNSPLHF

D: TRBD2
J: TRBJ2-3
size: many
V: TRBV20-1
DNA: TGCAGTGCCAAGCTCCCGGGAGGAACAGATACGCAGTATTTT
CDR3: CSAKLPGGTDTQYF

D: NA
J: TRBJ2-2
size: NA
V: TRBV6-1
DNA: TGTGCCAGCAGTGAAGTCCCTTTTGGCAGACCCGGGGAGCTGTTTTTT
CDR3: CASSEVPFGRPGELFF

D: NA
J: TRBJ2-5
size: many
V: TRBV10-3
DNA: TGTGCCATCAGTATCAGCCTCCAAGAGACCCAGTACTTC
CDR3: CAISISLQETQYF

D: NA
J: TRBJ2-7
size: many
V: TRBV28
DNA: TGTGCCAGCAGCCCTCTCCGGGACAACTACGAGCAGTACTTC
CDR3: CASSPLRDNYEQYF

D: TRBD2
J: TRBJ2-5
size: many
V: TRBV5-5
DNA: TGTGCCAGCGTCCCCGGGGGGAGGGCCGAGACCCAGTACTTC
CDR3: CASVPGGRAETQYF

D: NA
J: TRBJ2-5
size: many
V: TRBV25-1
DNA: TGTGCCAGCACCCCTCGGAAGGGTAACCAAGAGACCCAGTACTTC
CDR3: CASTPRKGNQETQYF

D: NA
J: TRBJ2-2
size: many
V: TRBV5-5
DNA: TGTGCCAGCAGCTTAAGTAAGGGAGAAACCGGGGAGCTGTTTTTT
CDR3: CASSLSKGETGELFF

D: TRBD1
J: TRBJ1-1
size: many
V: TRBV7-8
DNA: TGTGCCAGCAGCTCGACAGGGGAGTGGGCTTTCTTT
CDR3: CASSSTGEWAFF

D: TRBD1
J: TRBJ2-6
size: many
V: TRBV27
DNA: TGTGCCAGCACACGGGGGTTAGGACAGGGGTTACCTGGGGCCAACGTCCTGACTTTC
CDR3: CASTRGLGQGLPGANVLTF

D: NA
J: TRBJ2-7
size: many
V: TRBV20-1
DNA: TGCAGTGCCGGGTGGGGAGATTATAGCTACGAGCAGTACTTC
CDR3: CSAGWGDYSYEQYF

D: NA
J: TRBJ2-7
size: many
V: TRBV20-1
DNA: TGCAGTGCAACGTACGAGCAGTACTTC
CDR3: CSATYEQYF

D: TRBD2
J: TRBJ2-5
size: many
V: TRBV18
DNA: TGTGCCAGCTCACCAAGAGGTCTAGCGGGGGATGAGACCCAGTACTTC
CDR3: CASSPRGLAGDETQYF

D: NA
J: TRBJ2-3
size: many
V: TRBV29-1
DNA: TGCAGCGTCATGGGGGCTACAGATACGCAGTATTTT
CDR3: CSVMGATDTQYF

D: NA
J: TRBJ2-7
size: many
V: TRBV29-1
DNA: TGCAGCGTTGAAGTTCCGGACGCGAACTACGAGCAGTACTTC
CDR3: CSVEVPDANYEQYF

D: NA
J: TRBJ2-5
size: many
V: TRBV7-8
DNA: TGTGCCAGCAGCCCGGGGGGACAGTTAAGACAAGAGACCCAGTACTTC
CDR3: CASSPGGQLRQETQYF

D: TRBD2
J: TRBJ2-7
size: NA
V: TRBV18
DNA: TGTGCCAGCTCACCACCAGCGGGGGGGGAGCAGTACTTC
CDR3: CASSPPAGGEQYF

D: NA
J: TRBJ2-7
size: many
V: TRBV20-1
DNA: TGCAGTGCTAGTTCGGGGAACTACGAGCAGTACTTC
CDR3: CSASSGNYEQYF

D: TRBD2
J: TRBJ2-3
size: many
V: TRBV6-5
DNA: TGTGCCAGCAGTTCAGGGACTAGCGGGCCCACAGATACGCAGTATTTT
CDR3: CASSSGTSGPTDTQYF

D: NA
J: TRBJ2-1
size: many
V: TRBV7-8
DNA: TGTGCCAGCAGCTTAGCGCTAGTCACGGCGAATGAGCAGTTCTTC
CDR3: CASSLALVTANEQFF